The 14 T cell receptor beta chains listed next were all sequenced from one sample in a study of siplizumab effects on memory and regulatory T cells. Generated by immunoSEQ multiplex PCR, the TCRdb table keeps only in-frame clones and is missing some. The sample has tens of thousands of clones; 93% are singletons. Sequenced input: CD8+ T cells sorted from blood. The receptors come from a human donor in good health.

This clone appeared once. The chain joins TRBV19 to TRBJ1-5, with TRBD1 matching 11 bases. CDR1 and CDR2 (germline): LNHDA, SQIVND (reference sequence). V was clipped by 6 bases and J by 10 bases; unmatched bases: 8. The length of the CDR3 is 14 residues. The chain's CDR3 is CASSHGQGAFPQHF. The CDR3 bases are TGTGCCAGTAGCCACGGACAGGGGGCATTTCCCCAGCATTTT.

The chain couples TRBV28 to TRBJ2-1, with D possibly being TRBD1 (6 bases). Germline CDR1 MDHEN, CDR2 SYDVKM. CDR3 length equals 14 residues. The germline V and J ends were trimmed by 3 bases and 4 bases, with 10 bases remaining between them. Here the CDR3 DNA reads TGTGCCAGCAGTTTCCGGACAGTTTACAATGAGCAGTTCTTC. The encoded protein is CASSFRTVYNEQFF.

This clone was seen only once. The rearrangement uses TRBV2 and TRBJ2-3, with D perhaps assigned TRBD1 or TRBD2 (5 bases each). Trimming shortened V by 8 bases and J by 8 bases, and 11 bases separated the two germline ends. The CDR3 is 11 residues long. The germline V gene has CDR1 SNHLY and CDR2 FYNNEI. CDR3 loop: CASGRDRTQYF. The CDR3 nucleotides are TGTGCCAGCGGCCGGGACCGTACGCAGTATTTT.

Comments on this clone: The identical CDR3 is also encoded by other nucleotide sequences in the sample. This chain connects TRBV9 to TRBJ2-2; possibly TRBD1 for D (5 bases). This CDR3 is built from 13 residues. Germline values: CDR1 SGDLS, CDR2 YYNGEE. Deletions cut 2 bases from V and 5 bases from J, with 7 bases between. The CDR3 is CASSVPGTGELFF. The CDR3, as DNA: TGTGCCAGCAGCGTCCCAGGGACCGGGGAGCTGTTTTTT.

The chain couples TRBV15 to TRBJ1-4, with D maybe TRBD1 (6 bases). This CDR3 is built from 12 residues. V was pared by 4 bases and J by 7 bases, with 7 bases between. Looked up from germline, CDR1 is LNHNV and CDR2 is YYDKDF (reference sequence). CDR3 residues: CATSTGVEKLFF. DNA of the CDR3: TGTGCCACCAGCACAGGGGTTGAAAAACTGTTTTTT.

This chain joins TRBV28 and TRBJ1-5; TRBD1 matches 7 bases. The CDR3 loop spans 14 amino acids. After removal of 3 bases from V and 6 bases from J, the junction contained 5 bases not matched to a gene. Germline V CDR1 and CDR2: MDHEN, SYDVKM. CDR3 amino acids: CASSLGRGPQPQHF. Written as DNA, the CDR3 is TGTGCCAGCAGTTTGGGTAGGGGGCCTCAGCCCCAGCATTTT.

This clone was observed once. The rearrangement uses TRBV28 and TRBJ1-3; D remains ambiguous. Germline V gene data show CDR1 as MDHEN and CDR2 as SYDVKM. CDR3 length: 15 residues. V shed 5 bases and J shed 0 bases, with 11 bases lying between them. CDR3 sequence: CASSLTRFSGNTIYF. The DNA of the CDR3 is TGTGCCAGCAGTCTCACAAGATTCTCTGGAAACACCATATATTTT. Together with reference TRBV28 and TRBJ1-3, the CDR3 gives the full variable domain: DVKVTQSSRYLVKRTGEKVFLECVQDMDHENMFWYRQDPGLGLRLIYFSYDVKMKEKGDIPEGYSVSREKKERFSLILESASTNQTSMYLCASSLTRFSGNTIYFGEGSWLTVV.

The rearrangement joins TRBV27 to TRBJ2-1, with D uncertain. The germline V gene has CDR1 MNHEY and CDR2 SMNVEV (reference sequence). CDR3 length equals 14 residues. V lost 2 bases and J 2 bases, leaving 7 bases between the germline ends. DNA for the CDR3: TGTGCCAGCAGTTTAAAAAAAGCCTACAATGAGCAGTTCTTC. Its translation: CASSLKKAYNEQFF.

The V call is TRBV6-6, the J call TRBJ2-6; TRBD1 aligns across 7 bases. After removal of 2 bases from V and 12 bases from J, the junction contained 7 bases not matched to a gene. The CDR3 extends over 14 amino acids. Looked up from germline, CDR1 is MNHNY and CDR2 is SVGAGI (reference sequence). CDR3 amino acids: CASSYTRTGAVLTF. The CDR3 DNA reads as TGTGCCAGCAGTTACACCCGTACAGGGGCCGTCCTGACTTTC.

The rearrangement joins TRBV9 to TRBJ2-7, with D uncertain. The ends were cut back, 3 bases at V and 1 base at J, with 14 bases in the middle. The CDR3 is 15 amino acids. The germline V gene has CDR1 SGDLS and CDR2 YYNGEE. Here the CDR3 reads CASSEQPGLSYEQYF. CDR3 in DNA: TGTGCCAGCAGCGAACAACCGGGCTTATCCTACGAGCAGTACTTC.

The J gene is TRBJ1-5, the V gene TRBV28, with TRBD1 as a possible D gene (6 bases). The CDR3 runs to 14 residues. V was pared by 4 bases and J by 1 base, with 8 bases between. Germline-derived CDR1 and CDR2 are MDHEN and SYDVKM. CDR3 protein: CASSSRGSNQPQHF. CDR3 nucleotides: TGTGCCAGCAGTTCCAGGGGCAGCAATCAGCCCCAGCATTTT.

This chain uses TRBV6-5 with TRBJ2-1; D is uncertain. This CDR3 is 13 amino acids long. Per germline, CDR1 MNHEY and CDR2 SVGAGI. V was cut by 5 bases and J by 0 bases, with 5 bases left in between. The CDR3 spells CASSPSSYNEQFF. The CDR3 bases are TGTGCCAGCAGTCCCAGCTCCTACAATGAGCAGTTCTTC.

This clone has a single count. The chain carries TRBV7-2 and TRBJ1-1, with D perhaps TRBD1 (6 bases). Trimming took 1 base from V and 1 from J, leaving 16 bases between them. The germline CDR1 and CDR2 sequences are SGHTA and FQGNSA. The CDR3 is 17 residues long. CDR3 in amino acids: CASSLVGFYRANTEAFF. In nucleotides, the CDR3 is TGTGCCAGCAGCTTAGTTGGTTTTTACAGGGCGAACACTGAAGCTTTCTTT.

The chain employs TRBV5-1 and TRBJ2-7, with 8 bases that match TRBD2. This CDR3 is 13 amino acids long. Germline V CDR1 and CDR2: SGHRS, YFSETQ. The trim removed 5 bases at V and 6 bases at J, leaving 7 bases unmatched. Written as DNA, the CDR3 is TGCGCCAGCAGGAGCGGGAGTGGCTTCGAGCAGTACTTC. Residues: CASRSGSGFEQYF.